Here is one TCR beta chain with its context. Assay: immunoSEQ multiplex PCR; the TCRdb copy retains only in-frame clones and omits some. The table lists 110,000 or so clones, roughly 80% of them singletons. V lost 1 base and J 0 bases, leaving 13 bases between the germline ends. The CDR3 has 17 amino acids. Per germline, CDR1 SGHVS and CDR2 FQNEAQ. The data derive from a study of control samples from healthy donors and cancer patients. V is TRBV7-8 and J is TRBJ1-5; no clear D. Sequenced sample: blood. The clonotype originates from a woman aged 45-65 years in good health. The CDR3, as DNA: TGTGCCAGCAGCTTAGGGTTGGAAAGGCTTAGCAATCAGCCCCAGCATTTT. This translates into CASSLGLERLSNQPQHF.